This T cell receptor (beta chain) stems from a study of CXCR3-negative and CXCR3-positive naive CD8 T cells. Study information: For each library, about 1.5 +/- 0.3 million TRB reads were obtained, 120 million to 150 million in total. Findings of the study overall: More hydrophobic TRB CDR3s were found in CXCR3-positive naive cells than in CXCR3-negative naive cells.

TRB cDNA was prepared as libraries by UMI-labeled 5' RACE. TCRdb reprocessed the 5' RACE reads, keeping one entry per CDR3 protein, no DNA. This specimen shows 140,000 to 150,000 distinct CDR3 sequences; the ten leading clones hold around 0.3%. Triplicate sorts of 300,000 cells per CD8+ subset. With respect to this clonotype: Its specificity is unknown.

This CDR3 has 15 amino acids. Germline V gene lookup returns CDR1 KGHSH and CDR2 LQKENI. Sequences were obtained from naive CXCR3+ CD8+ T cells from blood. Described subset: CD45RO-CCR7+CD27+CD95- naive CD8+ T cells expressing CXCR3 (TNR3+). The TCR sequence derives from a human donor in good health. Some clones in this sample may be carry-over from other donors' samples. The chain combines TRBV18 with TRBJ2-7. The CDR3 sequence: CASSPPRGSPYEQYF.